A selection of T cell receptor beta chains follows, all from one sample in a study of post-analysis software for immune sequencing data. TCRdb called the PCR reads again in MiXCR, with one record for every CDR3 protein. Of a few hundred thousand distinct CDR3 sequences in the sample, approximately 46% were seen once. Sequenced: blood. The receptors shown here come from a girl aged 10-17 years with multiple sclerosis. Each CDR3 is given with its conserved first and last residue. A D gene is named only where the DNA matches it firmly. A clone size is listed for some rows: how often the clone was seen (once, few, many), or a class if it is expanded.

j_call	d_call	clone_size	v_call	cdr3_length	cdr3_nt	cdr3_aa
TRBJ2-1	TRBD1	-	TRBV6-5	17	TGTGCCAGCAGTTACTCCCGACAGGGGGGGAGAGGGGGTGAGCAGTTCTTC	CASSYSRQGGRGGEQFF
TRBJ2-1	-	-	TRBV4-3	13	TGCGCCAGCAGCCAAGATATAACCGGTGAGCAGTTCTTC	CASSQDITGEQFF
TRBJ2-7	TRBD1	-	TRBV6-1	16	TGTGCCAGCAGTAAGCCGCCGGGACAGGGGGCCTACGAGCGGTACTTC	CASSKPPGQGAYERYF
TRBJ1-6	TRBD1	few	TRBV28	16	TGTGCCAGCAGGGGACAGGGAAGGTCCTATAATTCACCCCTCCACTTT	CASRGQGRSYNSPLHF
TRBJ2-6	-	-	TRBV29-1	16	TGCAGCGTTGAGGTTCGCAGCCACTCTGGGGCCAACGTCCGGACTTTC	CSVEVRSHSGANVRTF
TRBJ1-2	-	few	TRBV2	15	TGTGCCAGTGTAATGACAGTGGAGCCTCAAAGCGGCTACACCTTC	CASVMTVEPQSGYTF
TRBJ2-7	-	-	TRBV24-1	14	TGTGCCACCAGTGATCCAGGGCACTCCTACGAGCAGTACTTC	CATSDPGHSYEQYF
TRBJ2-7	TRBD2	many	TRBV7-9	15	TGTGCCAGCAGTTTAGCTAGCGGGAGTTCCTACGAGCAGTACTTC	CASSLASGSSYEQYF
TRBJ2-1	-	-	TRBV20-1	13	TGCAGTGCTACCAAACGCCAGGTGAATGAGCAGTTCTTC	CSATKRQVNEQFF
TRBJ1-4	-	once	TRBV5-1	15	TGCGCCAACAGCTCCTCCAGGGGACATAGCGGAAAACTGTTTTTT	CANSSSRGHSGKLFF
TRBJ1-5	-	few	TRBV6-1	18	TGTGCCAGCAGCCGAACTTTAGGGGACACTTATAGCAATCAGCCCCAGCATTTT	CASSRTLGDTYSNQPQHF